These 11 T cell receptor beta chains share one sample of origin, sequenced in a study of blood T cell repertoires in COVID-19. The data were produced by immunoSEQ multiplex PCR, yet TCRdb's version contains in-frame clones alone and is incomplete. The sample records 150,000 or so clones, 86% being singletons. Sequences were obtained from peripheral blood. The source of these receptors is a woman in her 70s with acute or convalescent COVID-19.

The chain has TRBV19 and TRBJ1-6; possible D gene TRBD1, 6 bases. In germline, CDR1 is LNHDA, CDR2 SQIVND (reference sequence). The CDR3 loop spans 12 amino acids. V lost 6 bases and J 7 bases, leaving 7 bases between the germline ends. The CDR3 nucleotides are TGTGCCAGTAGAGGACAGAATTCACCCCTCCACTTT. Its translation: CASRGQNSPLHF.

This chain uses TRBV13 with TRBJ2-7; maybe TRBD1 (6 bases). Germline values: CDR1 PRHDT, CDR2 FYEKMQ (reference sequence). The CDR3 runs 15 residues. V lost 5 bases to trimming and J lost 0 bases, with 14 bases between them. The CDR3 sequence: CASSTRTASSYEQYF. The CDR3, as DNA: TGTGCCAGCAGCACCAGGACAGCCAGCTCCTACGAGCAGTACTTC.

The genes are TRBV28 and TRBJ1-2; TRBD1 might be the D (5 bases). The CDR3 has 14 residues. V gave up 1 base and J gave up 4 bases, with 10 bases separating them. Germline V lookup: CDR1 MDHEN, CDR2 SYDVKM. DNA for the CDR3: TGTGCCAGCAGTTTATATACAGGACCCTATGGCTACACCTTC. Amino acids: CASSLYTGPYGYTF.

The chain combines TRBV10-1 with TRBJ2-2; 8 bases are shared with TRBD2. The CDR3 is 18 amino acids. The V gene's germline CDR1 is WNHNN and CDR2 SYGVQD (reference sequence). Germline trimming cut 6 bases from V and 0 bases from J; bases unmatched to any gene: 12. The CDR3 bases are TGCGCCAGCAGCCCGATTGGACTAGCATATTCGAACACCGGGGAGCTGTTTTTT. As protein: CASSPIGLAYSNTGELFF.

The CDR3 DNA is TGCGCCAGCAGCCCCCTCTGGGAGGGGAACACAGATACGCAGTATTTT. Translation: CASSPLWEGNTDTQYF. The rearrangement uses TRBV5-1 and TRBJ2-3, with 7 bases identical to TRBD2. The CDR3 has 16 amino acids. V lost 4 bases and J lost 2; bases outside the gene matches: 10. Germline V gene data show CDR1 as SGHRS and CDR2 as YFSETQ. The variable domain in full, completed from reference TRBV5-1 and TRBJ2-3, reads KAGVTQTPRYLIKTRGQQVTLSCSPISGHRSVSWYQQTPGQGLQFLFEYFSETQRNKGNFPGRFSGRQFSNSRSEMNVSTLELGDSALYLCASSPLWEGNTDTQYFGPGTRLTVL.

The CDR3 is CASSLGQPSGNTIYF. The CDR3 region has the DNA TGTGCCAGCAGCTTGGGACAGCCCTCTGGAAACACCATATATTTT. The V and J genes are TRBV7-9 and TRBJ1-3, with 7 bases that match TRBD1. The CDR3 contains 15 residues. Germline CDR1 reads SEHNR; CDR2 reads FQNEAQ (reference sequence). V trimming: 3 bases; J trimming: 0 bases; junction bases outside the gene matches: 2.

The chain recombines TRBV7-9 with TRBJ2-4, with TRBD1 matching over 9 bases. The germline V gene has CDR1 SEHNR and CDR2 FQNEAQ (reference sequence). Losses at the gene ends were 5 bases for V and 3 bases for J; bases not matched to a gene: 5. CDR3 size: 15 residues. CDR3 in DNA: TGTGCCAGCAGCACCACGACAGGGGGCAAAAACATTCAGTACTTC. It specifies CASSTTTGGKNIQYF.

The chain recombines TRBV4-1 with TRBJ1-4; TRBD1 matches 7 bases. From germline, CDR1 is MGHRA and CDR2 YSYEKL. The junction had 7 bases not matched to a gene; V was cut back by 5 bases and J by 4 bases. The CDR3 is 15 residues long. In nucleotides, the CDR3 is TGCGCCAGCAGCAAAGGGGACAGCGATAATGAAAAACTGTTTTTT. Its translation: CASSKGDSDNEKLFF.

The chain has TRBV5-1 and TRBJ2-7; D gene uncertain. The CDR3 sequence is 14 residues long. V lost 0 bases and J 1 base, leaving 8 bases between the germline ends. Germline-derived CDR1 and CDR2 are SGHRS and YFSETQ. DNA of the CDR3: TGCGCCAGCAGCTTGGCCCCTTCTTCCTACGAGCAGTACTTC. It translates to CASSLAPSSYEQYF.

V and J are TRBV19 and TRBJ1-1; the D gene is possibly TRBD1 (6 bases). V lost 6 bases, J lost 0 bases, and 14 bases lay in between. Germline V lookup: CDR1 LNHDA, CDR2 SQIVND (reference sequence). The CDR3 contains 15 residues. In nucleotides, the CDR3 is TGTGCCAGTAGCACAGGGTCCCCTATGAACACTGAAGCTTTCTTT. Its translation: CASSTGSPMNTEAFF.

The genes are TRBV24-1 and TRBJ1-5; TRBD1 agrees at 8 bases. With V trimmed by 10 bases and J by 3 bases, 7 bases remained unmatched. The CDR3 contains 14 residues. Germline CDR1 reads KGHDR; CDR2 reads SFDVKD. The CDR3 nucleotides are TGTGCCACAAGACCGACAGGGGACAATCAGCCCCAGCATTTT. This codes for CATRPTGDNQPQHF.